The 19 T cell receptor beta chains in this list originate from one sample, sequenced in a study of blood T cell repertoires in COVID-19. Sequenced by immunoSEQ multiplex PCR; TCRdb stores in-frame clones only, minus some. The data contain roughly 250,000 clones, around 82% of them seen just once; the ten biggest clones take up 8.6%. Sequencing was performed on peripheral blood. These receptors were taken from a human donor in a cohort sampled during active COVID-19.

CDR3 residues: CASSFYRTGGIQPQHF. CDR3 sequence (DNA): TGTGCCAGCAGCTTCTACAGGACAGGGGGAATTCAGCCCCAGCATTTT. The chain is built from TRBV7-2 and TRBJ1-5, with TRBD1 matching 10 bases. V lost 3 bases, J lost 6 bases, and 8 bases stayed unmatched. Germline lookup yields CDR1 SGHTA and CDR2 FQGNSA. This CDR3 contains 16 residues.

The V and J genes are TRBV27 and TRBJ2-1; 12 bases align to TRBD2. Germline trimming cut 2 bases from V and 6 bases from J; bases unmatched to any gene: 5. CDR1 is MNHEY, CDR2 SMNVEV, per germline (reference sequence). This CDR3 comprises 16 residues. CDR3 residues: CASSLPLAGGINEQFF. The CDR3 nucleotides read TGTGCCAGCAGTTTACCGCTAGCGGGAGGGATCAATGAGCAGTTCTTC.

The chain couples TRBV7-6 to TRBJ2-3, with unresolved D. Germline-derived CDR1 and CDR2 are SGHVS and FNYEAQ. Deletions cut 1 base from V and 2 bases from J, with 10 bases between. The CDR3 consists of 15 residues. CDR3 amino acids: CASSLETTPTDTQYF. In DNA form, the CDR3 reads TGTGCCAGCAGCTTAGAAACAACCCCCACAGATACGCAGTATTTT.

The chain's CDR3 is CASMSGGALETQYF. DNA of the CDR3: TGTGCCAGCATGAGCGGGGGGGCCCTAGAGACCCAGTACTTC. J is TRBJ2-5 and V is TRBV28; 10 bases map to TRBD2. V lost 7 bases, J lost 4 bases, and 6 bases stayed unmatched. Germline lookup yields CDR1 MDHEN and CDR2 SYDVKM. This CDR3 comprises 14 residues.

V gene TRBV7-5 combines with J gene TRBJ1-1. TRBV7-5 is described as a pseudogene. This CDR3 comprises 16 residues. DNA for the CDR3: TGTGCCAGAAGCTTCCCGGAGTCGCAAACTCACACTGAAGCTTTCTTT. Its protein product is CARSFPESQTHTEAFF.

This clone was seen only once. The V call is TRBV6-6, the J call TRBJ2-3, with TRBD2 as a possible D gene (6 bases). Trimming stripped 11 bases from V and 0 bases from J, with 12 bases between. The CDR3 length is 13 residues. Germline CDR1 reads MNHNY; CDR2 reads SVGAGI (reference sequence). The CDR3 reads CAASGTSTDTQYF. Written as DNA, the CDR3 is TGTGCCGCCTCCGGGACTAGCACAGATACGCAGTATTTT.

The chain uses TRBV29-1 and TRBJ2-3, with a tentative D call TRBD2 (6 bases). Germline-derived CDR1 and CDR2 are SQVTM and ANQGSEA. V dropped 3 bases and J dropped 7 bases, with 11 bases sitting between them. The CDR3 extends over 12 amino acids. CDR3 loop: CSVERGGNTQYF. The CDR3 DNA reads TGCAGCGTTGAGCGGGGCGGGAATACGCAGTATTTT.

With respect to this clone: It may be a read error: a sequence one base away is much more abundant. The V call is TRBV6-1, the J call TRBJ1-1; 7 bases map to TRBD1. The germline CDR1 and CDR2 sequences are MNHNS and SASEGT. V lost 5 bases and J lost 0; bases outside the gene matches: 3. The CDR3 is 14 amino acids. For the CDR3, the DNA is TGTGCCAGCAGTTTGGGACAGATGAACACTGAAGCTTTCTTT. This sequence encodes CASSLGQMNTEAFF.

This clone has just one count. The rearrangement links TRBV12-3 or TRBV12-4 to TRBJ1-5; D is unclear. V was pared by 5 bases and J by 6 bases, with 8 bases between. This CDR3 is 12 amino acids long. The CDR3 loop is CASSPVAQPQHF. In DNA form, the CDR3 reads TGTGCCAGCAGTCCGGTCGCTCAGCCCCAGCATTTT.

This chain uses TRBV18 with TRBJ2-7; D might be TRBD1 (6 bases). V shed 3 bases and J shed 6 bases, with 12 bases lying between them. Germline CDR1 reads KGHSH; CDR2 reads LQKENI. CDR3 size: 13 residues. CDR3 in amino acids: CASSPPGDSEQYF. Here the CDR3 DNA reads TGTGCCAGCTCACCTCCAGGGGATAGCGAGCAGTACTTC.

The chain couples TRBV9 to TRBJ2-7; D is undetermined. The CDR3 runs to 14 residues. The V gene's germline CDR1 is SGDLS and CDR2 YYNGEE. V lost 0 bases to trimming and J lost 3 bases, with 10 bases between them. CDR3 bases: TGTGCCAGCAGCGTAGCGGCCACAGACTACGAGCAGTACTTC. Translated, it gives CASSVAATDYEQYF. Full variable domain (remainder filled in from reference TRBV9 and TRBJ2-7): DSGVTQTPKHLITATGQRVTLRCSPRSGDLSVYWYQQSLDQGLQFLIQYYNGEERAKGNILERFSAQQFPDLHSELNLSSLELGDSALYFCASSVAATDYEQYFGPGTRLTVT.

The chain joins TRBV6-6 to TRBJ2-7, with 13 bases lining up with TRBD2. CDR3 length equals 17 residues. Germline V lookup: CDR1 MNHNY, CDR2 SVGAGI (reference sequence). J was trimmed by 3 bases and V by 5 bases; bases with no gene match: 10. This CDR3 is CASSRFPGTSGVYEQYF. CDR3 coding DNA: TGTGCCAGCAGTCGTTTTCCCGGGACTAGCGGGGTCTACGAGCAGTACTTC.

As for this clone: No DNA is shown, since the ends of the CDR3 on it are uncertain; the CDR3 is the one TCRdb lists. V and J are TRBV28 and TRBJ1-1; the D call of TRBD1 is as the table states it, not checked on the DNA. The CDR3 length is 15 residues, termini included. Germline V CDR1 and CDR2: MDHEN, SYDVKM. CDR3 amino acids: CASSSSPTGVVYAFF.

CDR3 sequence (DNA): TGTGCCAGCAGCCGGAGCACAGATACGCAGTATTTT. Its protein product is CASSRSTDTQYF. The gene calls are TRBV28 and TRBJ2-3; no clear D. Per germline, CDR1 MDHEN and CDR2 SYDVKM. The CDR3 totals 12 residues. V lost 6 bases and J lost 0, with 4 bases in between.

The rearrangement links TRBV13 to TRBJ2-3; no definite D call. V was shortened by 4 bases and J by 7 bases, with 18 bases between the two germline ends. The CDR3 is 15 amino acids. Germline V lookup: CDR1 PRHDT, CDR2 FYEKMQ (reference sequence). This chain's CDR3 is CASSSVTSSPYTQYF. The DNA for the CDR3 is TGTGCCAGCAGCTCCGTCACATCCTCACCCTATACGCAGTATTTT.

CDR3 sequence: CASNSVVGGDYEQYF. In DNA, the CDR3 is TGTGCCAGCAACTCGGTCGTTGGCGGAGACTACGAGCAGTACTTC. The chain recombines TRBV5-6 with TRBJ2-7; D is unresolved. The CDR3 spans 15 residues. CDR1 is SGHDT, CDR2 YYEEEE, per germline. Trimming removed 6 bases from V and 3 bases from J, with 19 bases in between.

The rearrangement uses TRBV6-6 and TRBJ1-1; 7 bases agree with TRBD1. CDR3 length equals 15 residues. CDR1 is MNHNY, CDR2 SVGAGI, per germline (reference sequence). V lost 6 bases, J lost 4 bases, and 11 bases stayed unmatched. CDR3 in amino acids: CASSLAGRQGTEAFF. The CDR3 nucleotides are TGTGCCAGCAGCCTAGCGGGTAGACAGGGCACTGAAGCTTTCTTT.

V and J are TRBV2 and TRBJ1-5; a possible D gene is TRBD1 (5 bases). Germline CDR1 SNHLY, CDR2 FYNNEI. This CDR3 has 14 residues. Trimming shortened V by 4 bases and J by 6 bases, and 13 bases separated the two germline ends. DNA for the CDR3: TGTGCCAGCAGTGTTCAAGGGGTCCCTCAGCCCCAGCATTTT. Translating it yields CASSVQGVPQPQHF.

The chain combines TRBV7-9 with TRBJ2-7; 10 bases match TRBD1. The CDR3 sequence is 13 residues long. Germline V gene lookup returns CDR1 SEHNR and CDR2 FQNEAQ (reference sequence). Trimming cost V 3 bases and J 11 bases; bases outside gene matches: 7. The CDR3 region has the DNA TGTGCCAGCAGCTTGGGACAGGGGACCCCGAAGTACTTC. Its translation is CASSLGQGTPKYF.